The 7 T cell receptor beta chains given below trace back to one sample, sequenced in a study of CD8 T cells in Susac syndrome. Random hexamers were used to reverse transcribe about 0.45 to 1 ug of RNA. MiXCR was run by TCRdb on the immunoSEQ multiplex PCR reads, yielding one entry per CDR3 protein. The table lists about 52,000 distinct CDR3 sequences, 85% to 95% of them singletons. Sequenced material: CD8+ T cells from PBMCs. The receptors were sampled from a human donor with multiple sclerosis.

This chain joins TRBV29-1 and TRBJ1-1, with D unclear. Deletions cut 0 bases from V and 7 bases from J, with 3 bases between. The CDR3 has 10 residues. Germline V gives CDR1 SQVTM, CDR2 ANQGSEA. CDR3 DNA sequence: TGCAGCGTTGAAGACAATGAAGCTTTCTTT. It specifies CSVEDNEAFF.

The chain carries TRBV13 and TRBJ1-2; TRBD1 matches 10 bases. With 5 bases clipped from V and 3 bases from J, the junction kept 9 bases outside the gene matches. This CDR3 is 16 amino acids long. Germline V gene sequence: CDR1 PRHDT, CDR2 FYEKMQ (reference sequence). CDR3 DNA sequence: TGTGCCAGCAGCCCATCAGACAGGGGGCCCCACTATGGCTACACCTTC. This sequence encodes CASSPSDRGPHYGYTF. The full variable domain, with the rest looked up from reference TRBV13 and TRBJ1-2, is AAGVIQSPRHLIKEKRETATLKCYPIPRHDTVYWYQQGPGQDPQFLISFYEKMQSDKGSIPDRFSAQQFSDYHSELNMSSLELGDSALYFCASSPSDRGPHYGYTFGSGTRLTVV.

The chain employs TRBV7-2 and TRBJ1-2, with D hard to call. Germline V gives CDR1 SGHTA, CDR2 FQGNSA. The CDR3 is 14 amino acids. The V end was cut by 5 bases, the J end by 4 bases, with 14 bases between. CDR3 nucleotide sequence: TGTGCCAGCAGCGACCGGGAGAAGGGCTATGGCTACACCTTC. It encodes CASSDREKGYGYTF. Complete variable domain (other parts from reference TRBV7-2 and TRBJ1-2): GAGVSQSPSNKVTEKGKDVELRCDPISGHTALYWYRQSLGQGLEFLIYFQGNSAPDKSGLPSDRFSAERTGGSVSTLTIQRTQQEDSAVYLCASSDREKGYGYTFGSGTRLTVV.

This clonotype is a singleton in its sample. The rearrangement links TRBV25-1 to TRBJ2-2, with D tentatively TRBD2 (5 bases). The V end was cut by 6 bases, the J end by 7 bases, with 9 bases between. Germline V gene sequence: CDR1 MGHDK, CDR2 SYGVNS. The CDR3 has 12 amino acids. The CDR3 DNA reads TGTGCCAGCAGCTCACTAGTCGGGGAGCTGTTTTTT. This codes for CASSSLVGELFF.

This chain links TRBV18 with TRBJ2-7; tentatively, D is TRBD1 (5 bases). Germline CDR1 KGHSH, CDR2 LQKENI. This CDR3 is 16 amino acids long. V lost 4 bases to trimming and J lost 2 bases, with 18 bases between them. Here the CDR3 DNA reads TGTGCCAGCTCACTCGCAGGGCTAGAAACTACCTACGAGCAGTACTTC. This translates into CASSLAGLETTYEQYF.

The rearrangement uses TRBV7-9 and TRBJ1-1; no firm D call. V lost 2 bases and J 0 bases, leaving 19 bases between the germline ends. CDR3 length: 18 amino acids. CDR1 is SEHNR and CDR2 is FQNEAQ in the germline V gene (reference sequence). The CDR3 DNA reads TGTGCCAGCAGCTTATGGGCCGTTTTGCGGGGAATGAACACTGAAGCTTTCTTT. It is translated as CASSLWAVLRGMNTEAFF.

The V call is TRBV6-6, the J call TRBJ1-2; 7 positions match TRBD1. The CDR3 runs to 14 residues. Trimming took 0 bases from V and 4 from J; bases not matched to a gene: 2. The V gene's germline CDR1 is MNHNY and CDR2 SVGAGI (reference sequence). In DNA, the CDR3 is TGTGCCAGCAGTTACTCCGGGACAGCCTATGGCTACACCTTC. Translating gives CASSYSGTAYGYTF.